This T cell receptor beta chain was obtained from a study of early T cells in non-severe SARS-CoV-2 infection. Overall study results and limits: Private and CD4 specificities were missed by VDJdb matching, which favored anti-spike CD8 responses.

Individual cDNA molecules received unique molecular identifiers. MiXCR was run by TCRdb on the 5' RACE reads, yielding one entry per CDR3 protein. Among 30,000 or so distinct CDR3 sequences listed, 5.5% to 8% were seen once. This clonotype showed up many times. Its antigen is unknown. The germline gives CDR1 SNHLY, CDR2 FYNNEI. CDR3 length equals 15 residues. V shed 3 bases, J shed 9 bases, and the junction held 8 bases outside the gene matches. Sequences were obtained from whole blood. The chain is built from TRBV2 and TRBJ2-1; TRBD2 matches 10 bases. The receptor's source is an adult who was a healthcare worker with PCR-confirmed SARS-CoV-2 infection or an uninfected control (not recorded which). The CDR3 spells CASSEASGSVGEQFF. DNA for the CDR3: TGTGCCAGCAGTGAGGCTAGCGGGAGTGTCGGTGAGCAGTTCTTC.